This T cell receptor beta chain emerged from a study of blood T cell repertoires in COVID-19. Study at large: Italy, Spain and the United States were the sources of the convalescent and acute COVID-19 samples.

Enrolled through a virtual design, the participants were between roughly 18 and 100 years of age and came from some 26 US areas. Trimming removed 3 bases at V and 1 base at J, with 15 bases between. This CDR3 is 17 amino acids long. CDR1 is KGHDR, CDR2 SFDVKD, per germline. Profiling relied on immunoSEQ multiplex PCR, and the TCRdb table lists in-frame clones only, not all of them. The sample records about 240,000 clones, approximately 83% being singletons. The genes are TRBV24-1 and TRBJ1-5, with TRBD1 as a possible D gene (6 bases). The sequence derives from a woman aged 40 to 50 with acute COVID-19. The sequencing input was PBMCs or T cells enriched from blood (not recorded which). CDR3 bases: TGTGCCACCAGTGATCCCTCAGGGGATGGAAGCAATCAGCCCCAGCATTTT. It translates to CATSDPSGDGSNQPQHF.